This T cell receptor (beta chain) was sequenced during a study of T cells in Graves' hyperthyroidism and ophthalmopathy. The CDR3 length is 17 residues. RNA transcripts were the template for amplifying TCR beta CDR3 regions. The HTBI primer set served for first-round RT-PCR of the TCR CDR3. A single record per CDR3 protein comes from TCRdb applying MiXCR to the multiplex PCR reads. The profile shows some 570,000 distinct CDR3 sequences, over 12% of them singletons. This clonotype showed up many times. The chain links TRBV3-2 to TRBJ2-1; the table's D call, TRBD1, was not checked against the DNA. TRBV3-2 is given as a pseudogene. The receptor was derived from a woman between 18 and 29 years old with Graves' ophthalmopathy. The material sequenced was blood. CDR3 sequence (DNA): TGTGCCAGCAGCCAAGAACTCGTCCTCGGGGATAACAATGAGCAGTTCTTC. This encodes CASSQELVLGDNNEQFF.